This T cell receptor beta chain was captured in a study of blood T cell dynamics during melanoma immunotherapy. Produced via immunoSEQ multiplex PCR; TCRdb's table is partial and in-frame only. There are under 6,500 clones in the sample; roughly 84% occur only once, and 30% to 35% lies in the top ten. This clone was detected only once. In germline, CDR1 is MNHNS, CDR2 SASEGT. V shed 2 bases and J 2 bases; nucleotides not matched to a gene: 2. This CDR3 contains 14 residues. The time point is: week 3, after first cycle of checkpoint inhibitor. One draw preceded checkpoint blockade; another followed its first cycle at week 3. Patients with prior systemic cancer treatment, concomitant immunosuppressants, or other active malignancies were excluded.

This sequence originates from a human donor with melanoma. Some clones in this sample may be carry-over from other donors' samples. Sequenced here: blood, sampled from a patient treated with checkpoint blockade. The chain recombines TRBV6-1 with TRBJ2-7, with 8 positions matching TRBD2. The CDR3 here is CASSESGGAYEQYF. CDR3 nucleotide sequence: TGTGCCAGCAGTGAAAGCGGGGGTGCCTACGAGCAGTACTTC.